Shown below are 5 T cell receptor beta chains from a single sample sequenced in a study of blood T cell repertoires in COVID-19. Produced via immunoSEQ multiplex PCR; TCRdb's table is partial and in-frame only. This sample carries 150,000 to 200,000 clones, roughly 80% of them seen once, and the ten largest clones take approximately 11%. Sequencing was done on a sample of peripheral blood. The source is a woman in her thirties or forties with COVID-19, enrolled during active disease.

The V and J genes are TRBV7-9 and TRBJ2-2; no firm D call. Germline lookup yields CDR1 SEHNR and CDR2 FQNEAQ (reference sequence). This CDR3 has 15 amino acids. Trimming stripped 1 base from V and 1 base from J, with 7 bases between. CDR3 amino acids: CASSLVRRNTGELFF. The CDR3 DNA follows: TGTGCCAGCAGCTTAGTTCGCAGGAACACCGGGGAGCTGTTTTTT.

This clone was found a few times. This chain uses TRBV29-1 with TRBJ2-3; 11 bases agree with TRBD2. V shed 6 bases, J shed 5 bases, and the junction held 7 bases outside the gene matches. CDR3 length: 14 amino acids. The germline CDR1 and CDR2 sequences are SQVTM and ANQGSEA. This chain's CDR3 is CSVILAGDRDTQYF. DNA for the CDR3: TGCAGCGTGATACTAGCGGGAGATCGAGATACGCAGTATTTT.

The chain uses TRBV6-5 and TRBJ1-2, with 8 bases fitting TRBD1. Germline values: CDR1 MNHEY, CDR2 SVGAGI. V was pared by 4 bases and J by 4 bases, with 8 bases of the junction left unmatched. This CDR3 is 15 amino acids long. CDR3 sequence reads: CASSSPGGGSYGYTF. CDR3 bases: TGTGCCAGCAGTTCCCCAGGGGGCGGGAGCTATGGCTACACCTTC.

This chain connects TRBV23-1 to TRBJ1-5; D is unclear. TRBV23-1 is assigned to the ORF class and has an uncertain function. Trimming shortened V by 9 bases and J by 5 bases, and 8 bases separated the two germline ends. The CDR3 extends over 11 amino acids. The CDR3 loop reads CASLRHQPQHF. As DNA, the CDR3 is TGCGCCAGTCTGCGCCATCAGCCCCAGCATTTT.

This chain connects TRBV24-1 to TRBJ2-3; 9 bases match TRBD1. Germline CDR1 and CDR2: KGHDR and SFDVKD. The J segment lost 7 bases and the V segment lost 3 bases, leaving 10 bases of the junction unmatched. This CDR3 contains 16 residues. CDR3 in amino acids: CATSDPGQGPRYTQYF. Written as DNA, the CDR3 is TGTGCCACCAGTGATCCCGGACAGGGGCCGAGATATACGCAGTATTTT.